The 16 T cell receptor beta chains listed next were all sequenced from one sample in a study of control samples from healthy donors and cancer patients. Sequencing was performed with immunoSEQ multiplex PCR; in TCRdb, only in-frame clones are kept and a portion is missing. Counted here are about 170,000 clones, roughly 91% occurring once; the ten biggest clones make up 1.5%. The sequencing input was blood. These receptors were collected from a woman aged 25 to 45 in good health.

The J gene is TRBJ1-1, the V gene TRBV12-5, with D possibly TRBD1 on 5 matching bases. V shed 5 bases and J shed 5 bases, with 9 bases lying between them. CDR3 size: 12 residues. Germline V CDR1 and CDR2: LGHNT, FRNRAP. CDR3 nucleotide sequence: TGTGCTAGTGGTCCCCCAGGGACTGAAGCTTTCTTT. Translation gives CASGPPGTEAFF.

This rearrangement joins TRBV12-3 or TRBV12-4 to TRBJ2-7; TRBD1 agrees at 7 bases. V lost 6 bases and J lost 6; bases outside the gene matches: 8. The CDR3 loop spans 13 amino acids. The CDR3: CASSLIQGSEQYF. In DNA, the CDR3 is TGTGCCAGCAGCCTAATACAGGGGTCCGAGCAGTACTTC.

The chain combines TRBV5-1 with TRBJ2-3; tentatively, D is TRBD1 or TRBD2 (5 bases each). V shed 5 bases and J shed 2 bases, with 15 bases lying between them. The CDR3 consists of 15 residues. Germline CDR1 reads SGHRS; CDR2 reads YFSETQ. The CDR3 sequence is CASRPRDGTTDTQYF. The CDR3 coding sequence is TGCGCCAGCAGGCCCCGGGACGGGACCACAGATACGCAGTATTTT.

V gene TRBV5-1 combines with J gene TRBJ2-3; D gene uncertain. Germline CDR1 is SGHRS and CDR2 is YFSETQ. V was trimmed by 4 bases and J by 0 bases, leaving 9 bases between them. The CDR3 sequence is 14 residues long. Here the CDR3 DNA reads TGCGCCAGCAGCCCCGAATCTAGCACAGATACGCAGTATTTT. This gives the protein CASSPESSTDTQYF.

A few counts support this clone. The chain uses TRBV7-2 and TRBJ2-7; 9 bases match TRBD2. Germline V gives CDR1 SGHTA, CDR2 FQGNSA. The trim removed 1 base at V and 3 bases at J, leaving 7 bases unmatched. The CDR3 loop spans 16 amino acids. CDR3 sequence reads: CASSLVGGLADYEQYF. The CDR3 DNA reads TGTGCCAGCAGCTTAGTAGGGGGACTAGCAGACTACGAGCAGTACTTC.

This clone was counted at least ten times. DNA of the CDR3: TGCGCCAGCAGTGAGTCAAACGGACATAGCAATCAGCCCCAGCATTTT. It yields the protein CASSESNGHSNQPQHF. The gene calls are TRBV10-1 and TRBJ1-5, with a tentative D call TRBD1 (5 bases). This CDR3 has 16 residues. With 0 bases removed from V and 0 bases from J, the gap between germline ends came to 9 bases. Germline CDR1 reads WNHNN; CDR2 reads SYGVQD (reference sequence).

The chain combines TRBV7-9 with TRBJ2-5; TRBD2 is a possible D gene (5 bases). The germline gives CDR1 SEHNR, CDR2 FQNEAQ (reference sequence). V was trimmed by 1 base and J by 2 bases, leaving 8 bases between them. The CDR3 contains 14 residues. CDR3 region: CASSLERGQETQYF. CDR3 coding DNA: TGTGCCAGCAGCTTAGAACGGGGACAAGAGACCCAGTACTTC.

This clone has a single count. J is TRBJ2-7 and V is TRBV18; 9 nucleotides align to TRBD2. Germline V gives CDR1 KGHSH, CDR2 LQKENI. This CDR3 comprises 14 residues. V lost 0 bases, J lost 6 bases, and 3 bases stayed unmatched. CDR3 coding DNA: TGTGCCAGCTCACCACCGGGACTAGCCCCCGAGCAGTACTTC. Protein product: CASSPPGLAPEQYF.

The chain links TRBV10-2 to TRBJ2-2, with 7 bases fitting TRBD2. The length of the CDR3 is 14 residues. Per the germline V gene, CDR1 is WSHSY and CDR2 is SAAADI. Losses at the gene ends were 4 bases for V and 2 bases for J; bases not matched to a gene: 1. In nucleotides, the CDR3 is TGCGCCAGCAGTGCGGGAGGAAACACCGGGGAGCTGTTTTTT. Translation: CASSAGGNTGELFF.

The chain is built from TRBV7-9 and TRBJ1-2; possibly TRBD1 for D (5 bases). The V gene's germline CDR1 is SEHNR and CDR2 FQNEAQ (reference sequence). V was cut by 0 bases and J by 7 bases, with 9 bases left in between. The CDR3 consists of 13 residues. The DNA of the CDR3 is TGTGCCAGCAGCTTAGCTTGGGGCTCTGGCTACACCTTC. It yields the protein CASSLAWGSGYTF.

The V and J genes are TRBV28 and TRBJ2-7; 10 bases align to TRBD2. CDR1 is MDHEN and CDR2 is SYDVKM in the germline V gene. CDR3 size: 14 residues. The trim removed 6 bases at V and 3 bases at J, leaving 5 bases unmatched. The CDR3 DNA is TGTGCCAGCAGGTCGAGCGGGAGGGTCTACGAGCAGTACTTC. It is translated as CASRSSGRVYEQYF.

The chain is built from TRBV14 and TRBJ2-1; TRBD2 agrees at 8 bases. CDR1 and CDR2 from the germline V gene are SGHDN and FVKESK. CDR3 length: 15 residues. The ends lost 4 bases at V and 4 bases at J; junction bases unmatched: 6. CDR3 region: CASSPLAGGYNEQFF. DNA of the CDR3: TGTGCCAGCAGCCCACTCGCGGGGGGATACAATGAGCAGTTCTTC.

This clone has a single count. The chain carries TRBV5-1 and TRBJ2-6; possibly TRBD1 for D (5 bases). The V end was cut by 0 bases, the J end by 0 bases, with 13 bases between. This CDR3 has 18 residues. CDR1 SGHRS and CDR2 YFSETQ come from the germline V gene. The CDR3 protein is CASSLAIQAASGANVLTF. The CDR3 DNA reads TGCGCCAGCAGCTTGGCCATACAGGCCGCCTCTGGGGCCAACGTCCTGACTTTC.

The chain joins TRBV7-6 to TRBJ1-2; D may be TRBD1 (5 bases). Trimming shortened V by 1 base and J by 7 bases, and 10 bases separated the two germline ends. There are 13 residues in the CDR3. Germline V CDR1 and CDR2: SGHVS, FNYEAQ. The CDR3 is CASSLGGAFGYTF. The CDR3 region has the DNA TGTGCCAGCAGCTTAGGAGGGGCATTTGGCTACACCTTC.

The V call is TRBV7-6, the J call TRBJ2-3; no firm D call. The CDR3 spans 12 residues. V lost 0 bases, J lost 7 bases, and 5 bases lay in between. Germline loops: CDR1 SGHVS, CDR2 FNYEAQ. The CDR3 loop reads CASSLAGNTQYF. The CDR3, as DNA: TGTGCCAGCAGCTTAGCCGGTAATACGCAGTATTTT.

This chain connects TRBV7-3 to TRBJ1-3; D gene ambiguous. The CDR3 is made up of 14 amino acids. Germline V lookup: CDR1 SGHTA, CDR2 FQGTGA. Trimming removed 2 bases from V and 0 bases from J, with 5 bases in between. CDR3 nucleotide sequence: TGTGCCAGCAGCTTAGACGGCTCTGGAAACACCATATATTTT. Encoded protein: CASSLDGSGNTIYF.